Detailed here is one TCR beta chain. CDR3 size: 14 residues. CDR1 and CDR2 (germline): GTSNPN, SVGIG (reference sequence). V lost 8 bases, J lost 2 bases, and 9 bases stayed unmatched. Profiled with immunoSEQ multiplex PCR; TCRdb holds only in-frame clones, not every one. The top ten hold approximately 18% of the sample, which has roughly 25,000 clones, 73% seen once. This record comes from a study of OX40 agonist ivuxolimab in advanced cancers. Study-wide background: Patients were given ivuxolimab, an antibody that agonizes OX40 (CD134).

Excluded were patients having autoimmune disease history or systemic immunosuppression. This chain connects TRBV30 to TRBJ2-3; TRBD2 matches 8 bases. This sequence originates from an adult with an advanced solid tumor such as melanoma, head and neck, liver or kidney cancer. Material: CD4+ or CD8+ T cells sorted from blood, obtained in a trial of the OX40 agonist ivuxolimab. The CDR3 reads CARKRGSFTDTQYF. The CDR3 DNA reads TGTGCCCGTAAGCGGGGGAGCTTCACAGATACGCAGTATTTT.